The rows below give T cell receptor beta chains drawn from one sample of a study of T cell changes during pregnancy in multiple sclerosis. Only in-frame clones appear in the TCRdb table, and some are missing; sequencing was by immunoSEQ multiplex PCR. The sample holds 55,000 to 70,000 clones, around 89% seen once. This specimen was peripheral blood, taken in the first trimester of pregnancy. These receptors all stem from a female donor with multiple sclerosis, enrolled in a pregnancy study. CDR3s include the opening cysteine and the closing phenylalanine or tryptophan. Some rows mark clone size as missing; the rest say once, few, many or name a class of expanded clone.

j_call clone_size v_call cdr3_aa
TRBJ2-1 NA TRBV5-4 CASSPGGTTNNEQFF
TRBJ1-1 NA TRBV7-8 CASSLDPDSNTEAFF
TRBJ2-5 NA TRBV27 CASSLSLRYQETQYF
TRBJ2-2 NA TRBV2 CASSGQGASGELFF
TRBJ2-1 NA TRBV4-3 CASSRGGSYNEQFF
TRBJ2-3 NA TRBV5-1 CASSLREGTDTQYF
TRBJ2-2 NA TRBV7-3 CASSLHQFGTGELFF
TRBJ2-1 NA TRBV5-5 CASSLSYSGYYNEQFF
TRBJ2-1 NA TRBV7-7 CASSPRVGSYNEQFF
TRBJ1-2 NA TRBV30 CAWTYTGFGYTF
TRBJ2-7 NA TRBV25-1 CASSPSNRGSYEQYF
TRBJ1-1 NA TRBV7-9 CASSSRRPRGNTEAFF
TRBJ1-5 NA TRBV15 CATRGLANQPQHF
TRBJ1-2 NA TRBV29-1 CSVESRAGMPNGYTF
TRBJ2-5 NA TRBV11-2 CASSLLRQETQYF
TRBJ2-5 NA TRBV18 CASSPASGGTYQETQYF
TRBJ1-2 NA TRBV30 CAWRTLGGSGYTF
TRBJ2-7 NA TRBV11-3 CASSSSGGTDEQYF
TRBJ2-1 NA TRBV9 CASSVGGMGLAEYNEQFF
NA NA TRBV5-1 CASSSRDRGHEQYF
TRBJ2-7 NA TRBV19 CASSSGGIRDEQYF
TRBJ2-1 once TRBV5-1 CASNRLAGGNNEQFF
TRBJ2-7 NA TRBV29-1 CSVARDKGSEQYF
TRBJ2-4 NA TRBV12-5 CASGLATTSFSNIQYF
TRBJ1-1 NA TRBV5-5 CASSLTAAEAFF
TRBJ1-1 many TRBV30 CALDRQGKGAFF
TRBJ1-5 NA TRBV30 CAWSDGGQPQHF
TRBJ2-7 NA TRBV5-4 CASSQEGAAAFSYEQYF
TRBJ2-3 NA TRBV18 CASSPRPHPGPDTQYF
TRBJ2-5 NA TRBV9 CASSVGVGGGLLQETQYF
TRBJ1-4 NA TRBV29-1 CSVMTGSNEKLFF
TRBJ1-2 NA TRBV30 CAWSGLGVHGYTF
TRBJ2-5 few TRBV4-2 CASSHTGQGEEETQYF
TRBJ2-1 NA TRBV4-3 CASSQAMTVQQFF
TRBJ2-5 NA TRBV11-3 CASSSRDSQETQYF
TRBJ1-2 NA TRBV11-2 CASSKRGDRVDDYGYTF
TRBJ1-2 once TRBV6-4 CASSDPSRSDPTLNYGYTF
TRBJ2-3 NA TRBV19 CASSKQTTSTDTQYF
TRBJ1-6 NA TRBV9 CASSALAAASYNSPLHF
TRBJ2-7 NA TRBV6-5 CASSYGQGFEQYF
TRBJ2-1 NA TRBV4-1 CASSPPSGSLDEQFF
TRBJ2-3 NA TRBV4-3 CASSRTGTGYPDTQYF
TRBJ1-4 NA TRBV19 CASSIVPGGYEKLFF
TRBJ1-4 NA TRBV19 CASSITGGEEKLFF
TRBJ1-4 once TRBV29-1 CSVGDRGNDEKLFF
TRBJ1-5 NA TRBV9 CASSVDGRNQPQHF
TRBJ2-3 NA TRBV11-2 CASSTRDSAVAPDTQYF
TRBJ2-1 NA TRBV6-6 CASHSKPSYNEQFF
TRBJ1-2 NA TRBV29-1 CSASRTGQNYGYTF
TRBJ1-2 NA TRBV19 CASSPGTGGNYGYTF
TRBJ2-1 NA TRBV6-5 CASSRNSGNEQFF
TRBJ2-7 NA TRBV18 CASSPTSPGHSYEQYF
TRBJ1-4 NA TRBV5-4 CASSPWGGTTEKLFF
TRBJ2-1 NA TRBV19 CASRQGSSGTYNEQFF
TRBJ2-1 NA TRBV21-1 CAPELRNEQFF
TRBJ1-2 medium-sized TRBV19 CATQGNYGYTF
TRBJ1-1 NA TRBV25-1 CASSDPSGATEAFF
TRBJ2-3 NA TRBV6-1 CASSENGEGTQYF
TRBJ2-1 NA TRBV7-2 CASSSRLAGGSYNEQFF
TRBJ2-7 NA TRBV6-6 CATRDRGHSYEQYF